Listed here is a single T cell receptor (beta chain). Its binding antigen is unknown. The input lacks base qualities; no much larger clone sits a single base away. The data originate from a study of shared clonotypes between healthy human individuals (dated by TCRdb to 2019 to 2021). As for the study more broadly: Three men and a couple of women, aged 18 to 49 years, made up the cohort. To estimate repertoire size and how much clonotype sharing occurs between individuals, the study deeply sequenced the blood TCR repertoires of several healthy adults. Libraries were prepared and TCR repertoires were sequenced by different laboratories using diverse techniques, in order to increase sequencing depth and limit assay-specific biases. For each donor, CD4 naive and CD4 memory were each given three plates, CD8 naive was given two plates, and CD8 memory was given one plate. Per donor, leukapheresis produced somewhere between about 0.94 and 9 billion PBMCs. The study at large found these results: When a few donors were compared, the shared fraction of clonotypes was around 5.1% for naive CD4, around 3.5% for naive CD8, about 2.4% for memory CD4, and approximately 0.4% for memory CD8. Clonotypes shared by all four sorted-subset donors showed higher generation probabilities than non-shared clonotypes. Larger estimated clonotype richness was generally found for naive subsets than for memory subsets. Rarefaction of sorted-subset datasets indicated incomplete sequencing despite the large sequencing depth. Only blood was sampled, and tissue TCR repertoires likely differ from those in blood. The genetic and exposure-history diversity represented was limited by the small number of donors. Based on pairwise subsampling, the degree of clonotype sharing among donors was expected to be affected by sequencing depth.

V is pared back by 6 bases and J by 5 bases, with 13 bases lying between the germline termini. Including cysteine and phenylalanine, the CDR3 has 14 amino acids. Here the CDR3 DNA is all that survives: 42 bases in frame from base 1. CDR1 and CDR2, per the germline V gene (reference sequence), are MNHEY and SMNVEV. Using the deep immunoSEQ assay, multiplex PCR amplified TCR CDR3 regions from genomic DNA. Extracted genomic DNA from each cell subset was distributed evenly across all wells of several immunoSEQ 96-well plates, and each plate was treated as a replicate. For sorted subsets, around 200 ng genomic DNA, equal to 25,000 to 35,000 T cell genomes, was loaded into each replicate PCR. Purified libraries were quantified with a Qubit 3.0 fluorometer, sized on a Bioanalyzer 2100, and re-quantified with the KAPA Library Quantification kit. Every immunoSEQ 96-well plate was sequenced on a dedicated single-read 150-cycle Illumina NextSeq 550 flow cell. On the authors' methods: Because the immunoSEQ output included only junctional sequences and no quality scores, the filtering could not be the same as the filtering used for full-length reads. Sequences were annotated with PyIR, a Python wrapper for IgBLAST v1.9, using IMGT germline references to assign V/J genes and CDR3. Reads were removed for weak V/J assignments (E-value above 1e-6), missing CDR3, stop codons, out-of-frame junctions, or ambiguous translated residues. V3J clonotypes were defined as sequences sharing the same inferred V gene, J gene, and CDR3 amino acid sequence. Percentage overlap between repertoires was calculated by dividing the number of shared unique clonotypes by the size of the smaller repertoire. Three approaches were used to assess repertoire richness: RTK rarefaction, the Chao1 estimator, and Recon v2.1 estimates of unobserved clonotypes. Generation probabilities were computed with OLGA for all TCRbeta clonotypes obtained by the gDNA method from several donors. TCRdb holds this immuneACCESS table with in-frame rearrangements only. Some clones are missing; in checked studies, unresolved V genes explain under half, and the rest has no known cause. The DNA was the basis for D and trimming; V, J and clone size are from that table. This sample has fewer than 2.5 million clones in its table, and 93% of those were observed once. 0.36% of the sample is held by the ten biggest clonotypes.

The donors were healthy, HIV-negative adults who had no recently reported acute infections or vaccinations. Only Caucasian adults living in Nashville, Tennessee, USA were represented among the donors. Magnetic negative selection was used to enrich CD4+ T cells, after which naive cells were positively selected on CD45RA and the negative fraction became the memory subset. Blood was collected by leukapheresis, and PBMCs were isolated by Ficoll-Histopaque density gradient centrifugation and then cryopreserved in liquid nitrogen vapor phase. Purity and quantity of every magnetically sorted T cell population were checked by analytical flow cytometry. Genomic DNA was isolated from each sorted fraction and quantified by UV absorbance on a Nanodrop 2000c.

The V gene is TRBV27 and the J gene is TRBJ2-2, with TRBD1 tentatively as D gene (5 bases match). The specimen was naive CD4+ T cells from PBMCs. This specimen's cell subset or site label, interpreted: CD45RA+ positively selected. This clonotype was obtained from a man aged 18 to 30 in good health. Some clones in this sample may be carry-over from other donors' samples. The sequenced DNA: TGTGCCAGCAGGTTGATAGGGGCGACCGGGGAGCTGTTTTTT. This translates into CASRLIGATGELFF.